These T cell receptor beta chains were read from a single sample in a study of T-cell reconstitution after alpha-beta-depleted transplantation in children. TCRdb ran MiXCR on the PCR reads and lists one entry per CDR3 protein. This sample has about 350,000 distinct CDR3 sequences, with under 20% found just once. The material sequenced was PBMCs, mostly from graft donor cells, taken 360 days after TCRalphabeta/CD19-depleted stem cell transplant. The receptors here all came from a male patient aged 2-15 years who had a stem cell transplant for acute lymphoblastic leukemia, so the T cells may come from the graft donor. Both conserved end residues are part of each CDR3. Fields, in order: clone size, D gene, V gene, J gene, CDR3 DNA, CDR3 protein. D genes are given only for firm matches. Some rows mark clone size as missing; the rest say once, few, many or name a class of expanded clone.

>-|-|TRBV6-5|TRBJ1-5
TGTGCCAGCAGTTACTCCTGGGTCTCGAATCAGCCCCAGCATTTT
CASSYSWVSNQPQHF
>many|-|TRBV5-1|TRBJ2-5
TGCGCCAGCAGCTTGGATCTTAGCATTGGGGAGACCCAGTACTTC
CASSLDLSIGETQYF
>-|TRBD2|TRBV11-1|TRBJ2-3
TGTGCCAGCAGCTTTACTAGCGGGACAGTTATTGGCACAGATACGCAGTATTTT
CASSFTSGTVIGTDTQYF
>few|-|TRBV6-2/TRBV6-3|TRBJ2-4
TGTGCCAGCAGTTACTCGGAATTGGACATTCAGTACTTC
CASSYSELDIQYF
>-|-|TRBV4-2|TRBJ2-7
TGTGCCAGCAGCAAAACCGACAGCAAAGGCTACGAGCAGTACTTC
CASSKTDSKGYEQYF
>-|TRBD1|TRBV7-8|TRBJ2-5
TGTGCCAGCAGCTCAATAGACGGGACAGGGAGAGAGACCCAGTACTTC
CASSSIDGTGRETQYF
>medium-sized|-|TRBV9|TRBJ2-1
TGTGCCAGCAGCGTAGGAGGGGTCAGCTCCTACAATGAGCAGTTCTTC
CASSVGGVSSYNEQFF
>-|TRBD2|TRBV4-1|TRBJ2-3
TGCGCCAGCTATAGGGTAGCGGGAGGGCCGGTAGATACGCAGTATTTT
CASYRVAGGPVDTQYF
>few|TRBD1|TRBV5-1|TRBJ1-4
TGCGCCAGCAGCTCTCTAGGGACAGCCGCCGAAAAACTGTTTTTT
CASSSLGTAAEKLFF
>-|TRBD1|TRBV12-3/TRBV12-4|TRBJ1-6
TGTGCCAGCAGTTTAACATTGGGACAGGGATGGAGTATTTCTCCCACCCTCCACTTT
CASSLTLGQGWSISPTLHF
>-|-|TRBV12-3/TRBV12-4|TRBJ2-6
TGTGCCAGCAGTCCTTCGCTTTACTCTGGGGCCAACGTCCTGACTTTC
CASSPSLYSGANVLTF
>many|-|TRBV5-1|TRBJ2-1
TGCGCCAGTAGTACAGGGAGCTCCTACAATGAGCAGTTCTTC
CASSTGSSYNEQFF
>few|TRBD1|TRBV4-3|TRBJ1-1
TGCGCCAGCAGCCAGGTGACAGGGGAGAGCACTGAAGCTTTCTTT
CASSQVTGESTEAFF
>-|-|TRBV6-2/TRBV6-3|TRBJ2-3
TGTGCCAGCAGTTACCCACTTAGACTAGGAGTCCCAGATACGCAGTATTTT
CASSYPLRLGVPDTQYF